The rows below give T cell receptor beta chains drawn from one sample of a study of spatial heterogeneity in lung cancer. TCRdb recomputed calls from the 5' RACE reads with MiXCR, one row per CDR3 protein. Among around 15,000 distinct CDR3 sequences listed, 6.5% to 8.5% were seen once. This specimen was PBMCs, taken at surgery. Receptors originate from a female donor with early-stage non-small cell lung cancer. CDR3s include the opening cysteine and the closing phenylalanine or tryptophan. A D gene is named only where the DNA matches it firmly. Size is stated for part of the rows, as once, few or many counts, or as a class when the clone is expanded.

many	TRBV9	TRBJ2-3	.	TGTGCCAGCAGCCAGGACATAACCCACACAGATACGCAGTATTTT	CASSQDITHTDTQYF
.	TRBV28	TRBJ1-2	.	TGTGCCAGCAGTTCTGGAGCGGGACAAAATGGCTACACCTTC	CASSSGAGQNGYTF
many	TRBV6-2/TRBV6-3	TRBJ1-5	.	TGTGCCAGCAGCGAACACAGGAAGGATCAGCCCCAGCATTTT	CASSEHRKDQPQHF
many	TRBV18	TRBJ2-3	.	TGTGCCAGCTCAAGGGGCACAGATACGCAGTATTTT	CASSRGTDTQYF
few	TRBV6-2/TRBV6-3	TRBJ2-6	.	TGTGCCAGCAGTCACGACAGCAGGGGGGCCAACGTCCTGACTTTC	CASSHDSRGANVLTF
medium-sized	TRBV7-9	TRBJ2-3	.	TGTGCCAGCAGCTTAGGACAGGCCTTCACAGATACGCAGTATTTT	CASSLGQAFTDTQYF
.	TRBV7-2	TRBJ2-2	.	TGTGCCAGCAGCTCAAACTGGAACACCGGGGAGCTGTTTTTT	CASSSNWNTGELFF
many	TRBV30	TRBJ2-3	TRBD2	TGTGCCTGGAGTAGGGCCCTAGCGGGGGGGGCCACAGATACGCAGTATTTT	CAWSRALAGGATDTQYF
few	TRBV4-3	TRBJ1-5	.	TGCGCCAGCAGCCAAGATATTGGGGACGGTCAGCCCCAGCATTTT	CASSQDIGDGQPQHF
many	TRBV29-1	TRBJ2-1	.	TGCAGCGCTACCGACCGGTACAATGAGCAGTTCTTC	CSATDRYNEQFF
many	TRBV7-3	TRBJ2-1	.	TGTGCCAGCAGCGCGAGTCCCTACAATGAGCAGTTCTTC	CASSASPYNEQFF
many	TRBV6-4	TRBJ2-3	.	TGTGCCAGCAGTCGGTCCGGCACAGATACGCAGTATTTT	CASSRSGTDTQYF
many	TRBV13	TRBJ2-3	TRBD1	TGTGCCAGCAGACGACAGGGTTCAGATACGCAGTATTTT	CASRRQGSDTQYF
medium-sized	TRBV12-3/TRBV12-4	TRBJ2-1	TRBD2	TGTGCCAGCAGCTCAAGACTAGCCTCCTACAATGAGCAGTTCTTC	CASSSRLASYNEQFF
few	TRBV6-1	TRBJ1-1	.	TGTGCCAGCAGTGCTCTAATTATTAACACTGAAGCTTTCTTT	CASSALIINTEAFF
many	TRBV7-9	TRBJ1-5	.	TGTGCCAGCAGCTTAGCGTACAGGAGCGGAGGCGGAGGCAATCAGCCCCAGCATTTT	CASSLAYRSGGGGNQPQHF
many	TRBV30	TRBJ1-2	.	TGTGCCTGGAGTAGGAGCCATCGGGATGGCTACACCTTC	CAWSRSHRDGYTF
many	TRBV27	TRBJ2-7	TRBD1	TGTGCCAGCACCAGCCGGGACAGGGTCCACGAGCAGTACTTC	CASTSRDRVHEQYF
.	TRBV18	TRBJ2-7	TRBD1	TGTGCCAGCTCACCCACAGACAGGGGCTACGAGCAGTACTTC	CASSPTDRGYEQYF
many	TRBV4-1	TRBJ2-3	TRBD2	TGCGCCAGCAGCCAAGATACTCACCTAGCGGGGCGCACAGATACGCAGTATTTT	CASSQDTHLAGRTDTQYF
many	TRBV23-1	TRBJ1-2	.	TGCGCCAGCAGTCCCCCACCGTCGGGACAAGGGTTTATGGACACCTTC	CASSPPPSGQGFMDTF
many	TRBV12-3/TRBV12-4	TRBJ2-6	.	TGTGCCAGCAGTTTAGACTATTCATCTGGGGCCAACGTCCTGACTTTC	CASSLDYSSGANVLTF